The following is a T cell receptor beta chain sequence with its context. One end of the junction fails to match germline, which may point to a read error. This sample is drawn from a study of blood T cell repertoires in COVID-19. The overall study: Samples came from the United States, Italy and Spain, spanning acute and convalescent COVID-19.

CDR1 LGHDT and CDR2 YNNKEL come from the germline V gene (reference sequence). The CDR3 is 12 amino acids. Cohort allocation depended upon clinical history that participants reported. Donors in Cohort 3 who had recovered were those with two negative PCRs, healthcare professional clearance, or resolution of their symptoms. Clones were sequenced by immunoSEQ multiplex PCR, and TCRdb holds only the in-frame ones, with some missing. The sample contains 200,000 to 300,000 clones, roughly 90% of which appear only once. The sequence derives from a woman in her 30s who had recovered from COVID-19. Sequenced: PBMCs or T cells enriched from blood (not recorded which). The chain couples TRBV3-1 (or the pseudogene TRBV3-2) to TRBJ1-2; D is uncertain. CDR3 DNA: TGTGCCAGCAGCCCGGCCTCGCGGTCCCCATTCTTC. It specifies CASSPASRSPFF.